Listed below are T cell receptor beta chains from one sample, sequenced in a study of blood T cell repertoires in COVID-19. Here immunoSEQ multiplex PCR was the method, and the copy in TCRdb shows in-frame clones only, minus some. The profile shows 350,000 to 450,000 clones, 80% to 95% of them singletons. Material: PBMCs or T cells enriched from blood (not recorded which). The receptors stem from a woman aged 40 to 50 who had been exposed to COVID-19. CDR3s include the opening cysteine and the closing phenylalanine or tryptophan. The D gene is left open where the match is weak. The size of a clone is reported for some rows only, either as once, few or many, or as a class for expanded clones.

-,TRBD2,TRBJ2-1,TRBV5-4,CASSSASGTSIINEQFF,TGTGCCAGCAGCAGTGCGTCCGGGACTAGTATCATCAATGAGCAGTTCTTC
-,TRBD1,TRBJ1-2,TRBV5-1,CASSLVDRGYGYTF,TGCGCCAGCAGCTTGGTAGACAGGGGTTATGGCTACACCTTC
-,-,TRBJ2-2,TRBV29-1,CSVEDLVGNTGELFF,TGCAGCGTTGAAGATTTGGTCGGGAACACCGGGGAGCTGTTTTTT
-,-,TRBJ1-2,TRBV2,CASSESTVGFNYGYTF,TGTGCCAGCAGTGAGTCAACGGTGGGCTTTAACTATGGCTACACCTTC
-,-,TRBJ2-3,TRBV5-8,CASSLVPGTDTQYF,TGTGCCAGCAGCTTGGTACCGGGCACAGATACGCAGTATTTT
-,TRBD2,TRBJ2-7,TRBV11-1,CASSLGREGLSYEQYF,TGTGCCAGCAGCTTAGGCCGGGAGGGCCTCTCCTACGAGCAGTACTTC
-,TRBD2,TRBJ2-2,TRBV5-6,CASSFLAGNTGELFF,TGTGCCAGCAGCTTCCTAGCGGGGAACACCGGGGAGCTGTTTTTT
-,TRBD1,TRBJ1-2,TRBV18,CASSPGTGVVYGYTF,TGTGCCAGCTCACCTGGGACAGGGGTCGTCTATGGCTACACCTTC
-,TRBD1,TRBJ1-3,TRBV30,CAWSTGGMVSGNTIYF,TGTGCCTGGAGTACAGGGGGTATGGTCTCTGGAAACACCATATATTTT
-,-,TRBJ2-7,TRBV27,CASRELNRARAYEQYF,TGTGCCAGCAGGGAACTAAACCGGGCCAGGGCCTACGAGCAGTACTTC
-,-,TRBJ2-7,TRBV5-1,CASSLAPGFEDEQYF,TGCGCCAGCAGCTTGGCCCCAGGGTTCGAGGACGAGCAGTACTTC
-,-,TRBJ2-3,TRBV15,CATSRDIKLRDTDTQYF,TGTGCCACCAGCAGAGATATAAAACTGAGAGACACAGATACGCAGTATTTT
-,-,TRBJ1-2,TRBV18,CASSPQGYYGYTF,TGTGCCAGCTCCCCTCAGGGTTACTATGGCTACACCTTC
-,-,TRBJ2-1,TRBV5-1,CASSLGGPNEQFF,TGCGCCAGCAGCTTGGGCGGCCCTAATGAGCAGTTCTTC
-,TRBD1,TRBJ1-2,TRBV10-3,CAISTAGTGDHGYTF,TGTGCCATCAGTACGGCCGGGACAGGGGACCATGGCTACACCTTC
-,TRBD1,TRBJ1-2,TRBV24-1,CATSDPGQGSYGYTF,TGTGCCACCAGTGACCCGGGACAGGGGTCCTATGGCTACACCTTC
-,-,TRBJ2-7,TRBV10-3,CAISGGVASTYEQYF,TGTGCCATCAGTGGGGGGGTCGCATCCACCTACGAGCAGTACTTC
-,TRBD1,TRBJ1-3,TRBV6-5,CASSRDREGNTIYF,TGTGCCAGCAGTCGGGACAGGGAAGGAAACACCATATATTTT
-,-,TRBJ1-5,TRBV6-5,CASSPGNQPQHF,TGTGCCAGCAGCCCGGGCAATCAGCCCCAGCATTTT
-,TRBD1,TRBJ1-6,TRBV5-6,CASSHRGLAASPLHF,TGTGCCAGCAGCCACAGGGGGCTTGCGGCATCACCCCTCCACTTT
-,-,TRBJ1-2,TRBV9,CASTPPLSGAKDYGYTF,TGTGCCAGCACCCCCCCTCTGAGTGGGGCTAAAGACTATGGCTACACCTTC
once,-,TRBJ1-2,TRBV27,CASSLGGVYGYTF,TGTGCCAGCAGTTTGGGTGGAGTCTATGGCTACACCTTC